This T cell receptor beta chain was identified during a study of human T cells and chemical hapten exposure. Specified time point: patch test 2, 6 weeks after DPC sensitization. Treatment given: therapeutic diphenylcyclopropenone sensitization with weekly scalp DPC. The CDR3 is 16 residues long. Trimming shortened V by 4 bases and J by 1 base, and 14 bases separated the two germline ends. Germline CDR1 reads MRHNA; CDR2 reads SNTAGT. Via MiXCR, TCRdb re-called the RACE reads, giving one row per CDR3 protein. The table lists more than 110,000 distinct CDR3 sequences, approximately 12% of them singletons. This clonotype was observed a few times.

The material was whole blood, obtained in connection with sensitization to the hapten diphenylcyclopropenone (DPC). This rearrangement joins TRBV6-4 to TRBJ2-1; D is perhaps TRBD2 (6 bases). The sequence was obtained from a woman aged 50 to 60 with alopecia areata. Some clones in this sample may be carry-over from other donors' samples. CDR3 residues: CASSAAGGRSYNEQFF. CDR3 sequence (DNA): TGTGCCAGCAGTGCCGCCGGAGGGCGATCCTACAATGAGCAGTTCTTC.